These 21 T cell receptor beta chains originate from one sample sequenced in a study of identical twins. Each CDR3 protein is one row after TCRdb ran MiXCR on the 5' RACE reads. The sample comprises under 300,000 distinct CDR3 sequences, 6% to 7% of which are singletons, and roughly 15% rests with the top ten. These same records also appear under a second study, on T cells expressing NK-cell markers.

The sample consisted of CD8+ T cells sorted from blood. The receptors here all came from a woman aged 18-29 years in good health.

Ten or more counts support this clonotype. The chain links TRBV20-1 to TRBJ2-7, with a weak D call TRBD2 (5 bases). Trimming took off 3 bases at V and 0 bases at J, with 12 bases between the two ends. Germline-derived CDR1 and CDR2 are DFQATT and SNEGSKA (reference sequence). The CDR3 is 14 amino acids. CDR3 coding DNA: TGCAGTGCTAGTGGTAGGGAGAACTCCTACGAGCAGTACTTC. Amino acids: CSASGRENSYEQYF.

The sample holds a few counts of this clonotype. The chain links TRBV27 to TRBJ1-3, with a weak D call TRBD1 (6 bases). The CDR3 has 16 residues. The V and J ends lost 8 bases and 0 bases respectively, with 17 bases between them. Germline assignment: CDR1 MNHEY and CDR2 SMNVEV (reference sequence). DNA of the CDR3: TGTGCCAGCCGACCGGCGGGGGCCTCCTCTGGAAACACCATATATTTT. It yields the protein CASRPAGASSGNTIYF.

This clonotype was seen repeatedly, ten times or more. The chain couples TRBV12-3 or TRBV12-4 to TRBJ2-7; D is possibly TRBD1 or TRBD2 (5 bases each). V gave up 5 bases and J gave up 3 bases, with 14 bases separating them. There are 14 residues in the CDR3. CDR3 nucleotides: TGTGCCAGCAGTGGACCTAGGGACGGCTACGAGCAGTACTTC. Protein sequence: CASSGPRDGYEQYF.

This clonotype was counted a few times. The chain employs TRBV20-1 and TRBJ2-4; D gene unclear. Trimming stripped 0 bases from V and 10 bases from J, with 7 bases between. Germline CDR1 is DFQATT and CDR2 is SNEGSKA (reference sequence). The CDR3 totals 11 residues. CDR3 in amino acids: CSARDKEIQYF. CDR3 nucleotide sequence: TGCAGTGCTAGAGACAAGGAGATTCAGTACTTC.

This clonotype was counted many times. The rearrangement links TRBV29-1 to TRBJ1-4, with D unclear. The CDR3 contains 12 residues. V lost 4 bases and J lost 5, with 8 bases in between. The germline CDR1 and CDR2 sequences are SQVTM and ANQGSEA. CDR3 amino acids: CSVASFNEKLFF. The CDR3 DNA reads TGCAGCGTTGCAAGTTTCAATGAAAAACTGTTTTTT. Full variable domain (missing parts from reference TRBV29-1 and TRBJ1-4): SAVISQKPSRDICQRGTSLTIQCQVDSQVTMMFWYRQQPGQSLTLIATANQGSEATYESGFVIDKFPISRPNLTFSTLTVSNMSPEDSSIYLCSVASFNEKLFFGSGTQLSVL.

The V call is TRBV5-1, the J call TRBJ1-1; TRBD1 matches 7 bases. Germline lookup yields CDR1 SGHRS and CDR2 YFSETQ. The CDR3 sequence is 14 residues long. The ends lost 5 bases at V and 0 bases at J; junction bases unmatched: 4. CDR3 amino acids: CASRGQPMNTEAFF. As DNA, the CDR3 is TGCGCCAGCAGGGGACAGCCCATGAACACTGAAGCTTTCTTT.

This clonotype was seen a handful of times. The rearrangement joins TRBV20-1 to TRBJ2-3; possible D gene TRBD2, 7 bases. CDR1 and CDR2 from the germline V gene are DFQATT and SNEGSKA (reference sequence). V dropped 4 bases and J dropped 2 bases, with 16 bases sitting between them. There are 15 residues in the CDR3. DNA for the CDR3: TGCAGTGCTATTGTTCGGGGGGCCCCCACAGATACGCAGTATTTT. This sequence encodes CSAIVRGAPTDTQYF.

The CDR3 coding sequence is TGTGCCAGCAGTGTTTCGGGACAGGGGTCCACCGGGGAGCTGTTTTTT. Amino acid sequence: CASSVSGQGSTGELFF. The gene calls are TRBV6-2 or TRBV6-3 and TRBJ2-2; 10 bases align to TRBD1. V gave up 5 bases and J gave up 4 bases; unmatched junction bases: 7. The CDR3 is 16 residues long. Germline CDR1 MNHEY, CDR2 SVGEGT.

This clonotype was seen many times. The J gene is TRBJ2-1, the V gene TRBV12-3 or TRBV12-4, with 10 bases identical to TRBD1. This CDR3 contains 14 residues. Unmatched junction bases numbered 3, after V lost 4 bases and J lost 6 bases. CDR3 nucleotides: TGTGCCAGCAGTTCGGACAGGGGGGTCAATGAGCAGTTCTTC. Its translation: CASSSDRGVNEQFF.

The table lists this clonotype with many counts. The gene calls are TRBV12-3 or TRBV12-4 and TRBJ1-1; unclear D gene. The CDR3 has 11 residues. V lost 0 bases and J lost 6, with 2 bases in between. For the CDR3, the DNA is TGTGCCAGCAGTTTAGCACCTGAAGCTTTCTTT. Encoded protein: CASSLAPEAFF.

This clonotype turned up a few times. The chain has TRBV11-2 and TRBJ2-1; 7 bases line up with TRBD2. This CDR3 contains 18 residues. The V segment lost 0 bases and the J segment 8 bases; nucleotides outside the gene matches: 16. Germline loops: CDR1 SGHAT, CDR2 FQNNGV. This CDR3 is CASSLEQSFGLVLYEQFF. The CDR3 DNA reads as TGTGCCAGCAGCTTAGAGCAGTCCTTTGGACTAGTGCTCTATGAGCAGTTCTTC.

The CDR3 coding sequence is TGTGCCAGCAGCACCGGGACAGGGTACGAGACCCAGTACTTC. This gives the protein CASSTGTGYETQYF. The chain carries TRBV5-5 and TRBJ2-5, with TRBD1 matching 9 bases. Germline V CDR1 and CDR2: SGHKS, YYEKEE (reference sequence). The J segment lost 5 bases and the V segment lost 4 bases, leaving 6 bases of the junction unmatched. The CDR3 loop spans 14 amino acids.

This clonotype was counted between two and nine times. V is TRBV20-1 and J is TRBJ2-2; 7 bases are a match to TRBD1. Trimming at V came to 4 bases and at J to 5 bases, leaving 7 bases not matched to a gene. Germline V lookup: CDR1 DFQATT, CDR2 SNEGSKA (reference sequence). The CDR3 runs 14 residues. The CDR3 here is CSATTDRATGELFF. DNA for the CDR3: TGCAGTGCTACGACTGACAGGGCGACCGGGGAGCTGTTTTTT.

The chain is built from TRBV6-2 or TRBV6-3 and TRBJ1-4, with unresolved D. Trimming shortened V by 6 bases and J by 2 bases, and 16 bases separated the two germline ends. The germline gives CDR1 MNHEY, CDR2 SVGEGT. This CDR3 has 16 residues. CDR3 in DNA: TGTGCCAGCAGCAAAATACGAACTGCGACTAATGAAAAACTGTTTTTT. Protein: CASSKIRTATNEKLFF.

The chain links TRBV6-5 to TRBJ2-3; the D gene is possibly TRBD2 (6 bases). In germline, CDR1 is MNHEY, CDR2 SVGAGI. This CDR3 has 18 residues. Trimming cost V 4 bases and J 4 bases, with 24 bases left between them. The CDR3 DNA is TGTGCCAGCAGTTCCCGGGAGAGTCGGGGGTGGGGGGCAGATACGCAGTATTTT. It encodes CASSSRESRGWGADTQYF.

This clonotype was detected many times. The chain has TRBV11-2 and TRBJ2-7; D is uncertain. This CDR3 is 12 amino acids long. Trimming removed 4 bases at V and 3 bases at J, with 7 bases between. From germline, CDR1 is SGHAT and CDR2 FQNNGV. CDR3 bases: TGTGCCAGCAGCTACGGAATCTACGAGCAGTACTTC. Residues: CASSYGIYEQYF.

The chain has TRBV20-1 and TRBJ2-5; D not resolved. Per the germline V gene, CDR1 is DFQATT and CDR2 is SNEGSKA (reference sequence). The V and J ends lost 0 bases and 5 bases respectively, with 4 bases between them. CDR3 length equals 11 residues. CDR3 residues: CSAREVETQYF. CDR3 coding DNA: TGCAGTGCTAGAGAAGTGGAGACCCAGTACTTC.

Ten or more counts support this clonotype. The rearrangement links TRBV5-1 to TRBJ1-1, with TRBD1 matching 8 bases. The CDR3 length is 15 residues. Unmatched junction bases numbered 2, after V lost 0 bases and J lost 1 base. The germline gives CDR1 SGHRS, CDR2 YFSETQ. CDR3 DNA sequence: TGCGCCAGCAGCTTGGCCGGACAGGGGAACACTGAAGCTTTCTTT. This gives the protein CASSLAGQGNTEAFF.

In DNA form, the CDR3 reads TGTGCCAGCAGCTTGTTCCCCCTTCAGGAGCAGTACTTC. It encodes CASSLFPLQEQYF. The V gene is TRBV7-2, the J gene TRBJ2-7; no clear D gene. V was pared by 3 bases and J by 7 bases, with 13 bases between. The germline V gene encodes CDR1 SGHTA and CDR2 FQGNSA. CDR3 length: 13 residues.

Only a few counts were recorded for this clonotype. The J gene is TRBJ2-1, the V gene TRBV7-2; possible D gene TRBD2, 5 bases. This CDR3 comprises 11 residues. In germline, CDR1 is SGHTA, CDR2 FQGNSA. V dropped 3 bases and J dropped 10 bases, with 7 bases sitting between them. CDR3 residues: CASSFGKEQFF. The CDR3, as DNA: TGTGCCAGCAGCTTCGGGAAGGAGCAGTTCTTC.

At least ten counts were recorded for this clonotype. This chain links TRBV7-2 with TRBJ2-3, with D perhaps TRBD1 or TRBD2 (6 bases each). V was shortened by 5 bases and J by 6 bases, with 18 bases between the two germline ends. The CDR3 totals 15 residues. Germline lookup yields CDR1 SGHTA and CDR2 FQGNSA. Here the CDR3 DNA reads TGTGCCAGCAGCCCCCAAGTCGGGGGCGCGGATACGCAGTATTTT. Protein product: CASSPQVGGADTQYF.